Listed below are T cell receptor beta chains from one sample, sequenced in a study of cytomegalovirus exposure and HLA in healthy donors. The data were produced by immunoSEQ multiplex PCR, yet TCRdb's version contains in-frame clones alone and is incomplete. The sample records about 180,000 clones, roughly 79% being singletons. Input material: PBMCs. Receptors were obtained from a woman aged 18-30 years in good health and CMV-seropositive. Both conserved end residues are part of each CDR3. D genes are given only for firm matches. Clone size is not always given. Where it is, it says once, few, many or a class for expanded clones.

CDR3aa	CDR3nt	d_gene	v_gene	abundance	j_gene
CASSQPGGDEQYF	TGCGCCAGCAGCCAACCAGGGGGCGACGAGCAGTACTTC	TRBD1	TRBV4-1	few	TRBJ2-7
CASSFGGDLNGELFF	TGTGCCAGCAGCTTTGGAGGGGATCTAAACGGGGAGCTGTTTTTT	-	TRBV7-3	once	TRBJ2-2
CASSHYWEGEAFF	TGTGCCAGTAGTCACTACTGGGAGGGTGAAGCTTTCTTT	-	TRBV19	-	TRBJ1-1
CASSGGSTTNEQFF	TGTGCCAGCAGCGGAGGGTCCACCACCAATGAGCAGTTCTTC	-	TRBV7-8	once	TRBJ2-1
CASRAGTGYYGYTF	TGTGCCAGCAGGGCCGGGACAGGCTACTATGGCTACACCTTC	TRBD1	TRBV28	-	TRBJ1-2
CASSDKGGGATDTQYF	TGTGCCAGCAGTGATAAAGGCGGGGGGGCCACAGATACGCAGTATTTT	TRBD2	TRBV6-4	-	TRBJ2-3
CASSERASGGETGELFF	TGTGCCAGCAGTGAACGGGCTAGCGGGGGAGAGACCGGGGAGCTGTTTTTT	TRBD2	TRBV6-4	-	TRBJ2-2
CAIGSGGGASYEQYF	TGTGCCATCGGGTCTGGTGGGGGCGCTAGCTACGAGCAGTACTTC	-	TRBV10-3	-	TRBJ2-7
CASSEMAQEQYQETQYF	TGTGCCAGCAGTGAAATGGCACAGGAGCAGTACCAAGAGACCCAGTACTTC	-	TRBV6-1	-	TRBJ2-5
CSVGNPQGETQYF	TGCAGCGTCGGAAATCCTCAGGGAGAGACCCAGTACTTC	-	TRBV29-1	-	TRBJ2-5
CASSLEYPQGPYNEQFF	TGTGCCAGCAGCTTAGAGTATCCACAGGGTCCCTACAATGAGCAGTTCTTC	-	TRBV7-2	-	TRBJ2-1
CASRISGVCSYEQYF	TGTGCCAGCAGGATTAGCGGGGTATGCTCCTACGAGCAGTACTTC	TRBD2	TRBV6-4	-	TRBJ2-7
CASSLALRQYRGLNEQFF	TGTGCCAGCAGCTTAGCGCTGAGACAGTATAGGGGACTCAATGAGCAGTTCTTC	-	TRBV7-2	once	TRBJ2-1
CASSDLTQGSNEKLFF	TGTGCCAGCAGTGACCTAACACAGGGAAGTAATGAAAAACTGTTTTTT	-	TRBV25-1	-	TRBJ1-4
CASTETQGRIQYF	TGTGCCAGCACGGAAACACAGGGACGGATTCAGTACTTC	-	TRBV6-5	-	TRBJ2-4
CASSLASGGGEGDTQYF	TGTGCCAGCAGCTTAGCTAGCGGGGGGGGCGAGGGAGATACGCAGTATTTT	TRBD2	TRBV11-1	-	TRBJ2-3
CASSPMAALGQPQHF	TGTGCCAGTAGCCCCATGGCGGCTCTTGGGCAGCCCCAGCATTTT	-	TRBV19	-	TRBJ1-5
CASSLDRATGELFF	TGTGCTAGCAGCTTAGACAGGGCCACCGGGGAGCTGTTTTTT	TRBD1	TRBV7-7	-	TRBJ2-2
CASRDPRDRWSFHEQFF	TGCGCCAGCAGGGACCCCAGGGACAGGTGGTCCTTCCATGAGCAGTTCTTC	TRBD1	TRBV10-1	-	TRBJ2-1
CASSSGAGGPIDTQYF	TGTGCCAGCAGCTCGGGCGCGGGGGGGCCCATAGATACGCAGTATTTT	TRBD2	TRBV7-9	-	TRBJ2-3
CASSLAPAVLEKLFF	TGCGCCAGCAGCTTGGCCCCCGCGGTGCTTGAAAAACTGTTTTTT	-	TRBV5-1	-	TRBJ1-4
CATSRDLRGASDTQYF	TGTGCCACCAGCAGAGATTTACGCGGGGCATCAGATACGCAGTATTTT	-	TRBV15	once	TRBJ2-3
CASSFDSQETQYF	TGTGCTAGCAGCTTCGACAGCCAAGAGACCCAGTACTTC	-	TRBV7-7	-	TRBJ2-5
CASSPPRGRETQYF	TGTGCCAGCAGCCCCCCTCGAGGGCGGGAGACCCAGTACTTC	-	TRBV7-9	-	TRBJ2-5
CASTPAPGTRLTDTQYF	TGTGCCAGCACCCCCGCCCCCGGGACTCGACTCACAGATACGCAGTATTTT	-	TRBV9	-	TRBJ2-3
CASSSQSNMNTEAFF	TGTGCCAGCAGCTCACAGAGTAATATGAACACTGAAGCTTTCTTT	-	TRBV7-9	-	TRBJ1-1
CASSLLGRHNEQFF	TGTGCCAGCAGTTTATTGGGCCGACACAATGAGCAGTTCTTC	-	TRBV27	-	TRBJ2-1
CASRVQRDTEAFF	TGTGCCAGCAGGGTCCAACGGGACACCGAAGCTTTCTTT	-	TRBV2	-	TRBJ1-1
CASSSGRTSYNSPLHF	TGTGCCAGCAGCAGCGGGAGAACCTCCTATAATTCACCCCTCCACTTT	-	TRBV5-8	once	TRBJ1-6
CASSLVQGNSPLHF	TGTGCCAGCAGCTTAGTTCAGGGGAACTCACCCCTCCACTTT	-	TRBV7-8	-	TRBJ1-6
CASSLGRGGLIEQFF	TGCGCCAGCTCACTGGGGCGGGGGGGCCTTATTGAGCAGTTCTTC	TRBD2	TRBV4-1	-	TRBJ2-1
CASSADRDTEAFF	TGTGCCAGCAGCGCCGACAGGGACACTGAAGCTTTCTTT	TRBD1	TRBV9	once	TRBJ1-1
CASSSALGNRYNEQFF	TGTGCCAGCAGCTCCGCACTAGGGAATCGCTACAATGAGCAGTTCTTC	-	TRBV7-7	-	TRBJ2-1
CAWAPSGGTDTQYF	TGTGCCTGGGCCCCTAGCGGAGGCACAGATACGCAGTATTTT	TRBD2	TRBV30	-	TRBJ2-3
CASSQGQGTGELFF	TGCGCCAGCAGCCAAGGACAGGGGACCGGGGAGCTGTTTTTT	TRBD1	TRBV4-1	-	TRBJ2-2
CASSIPGRDYGYTF	TGTGCCAGTAGTATACCCGGGAGGGACTATGGCTACACCTTC	-	TRBV19	-	TRBJ1-2
CASSLALSGGPGNTEAFF	TGTGCCAGCAGCTTAGCGCTAAGCGGGGGTCCCGGGAACACTGAAGCTTTCTTT	-	TRBV7-9	few	TRBJ1-1
CAISDSVGSQRGQPQHF	TGTGCCATCAGTGACTCCGTCGGGTCTCAAAGAGGGCAGCCCCAGCATTTT	-	TRBV10-3	-	TRBJ1-5
CASSFVSGTGGFSPLHF	TGCGCCAGCAGCTTCGTTTCCGGGACAGGGGGTTTTTCACCCCTCCACTTT	TRBD1	TRBV5-1	once	TRBJ1-6
CASSQYRGGSDTEAFF	TGTGCCAGCAGTCAGTACAGGGGTGGGTCGGACACTGAAGCTTTCTTT	TRBD1	TRBV6-6	-	TRBJ1-1
CASSPTWTSGLYEQYF	TGTGCCAGCAGCCCCACTTGGACTAGCGGCTTGTACGAGCAGTACTTC	TRBD2	TRBV5-4	-	TRBJ2-7
CATGTSISYNEQFF	TGTGCAACCGGGACTAGCATCTCCTACAATGAGCAGTTCTTC	TRBD2	TRBV6-5	few	TRBJ2-1
CASSFPDQIRGKSYNEQFF	TGTGCCAGCAGCTTCCCCGACCAGATAAGAGGTAAATCCTACAATGAGCAGTTCTTC	-	TRBV5-5	-	TRBJ2-1
CASSPGRQGKSYEQYF	TGTGCCAGCAGCCCCGGACGACAGGGGAAATCCTACGAGCAGTACTTC	TRBD1	TRBV7-9	-	TRBJ2-7
CASSPNLRDRQDTQYF	TGCGCCAGCAGCCCGAATCTCCGGGACAGACAGGATACGCAGTATTTT	TRBD1	TRBV4-3	-	TRBJ2-3
CASSPRLHGGAEETQYF	TGTGCCAGCAGCCCACGACTCCACGGGGGGGCGGAGGAGACCCAGTACTTC	TRBD2	TRBV7-9	-	TRBJ2-5
CASSLGRNTEAFF	TGTGCCAGCAGCTTGGGTAGGAACACTGAAGCTTTCTTT	-	TRBV5-4	-	TRBJ1-1
CASMDQDGGSYEQYF	TGTGCCAGTATGGACCAAGACGGGGGCTCCTACGAGCAGTACTTC	-	TRBV19	-	TRBJ2-7